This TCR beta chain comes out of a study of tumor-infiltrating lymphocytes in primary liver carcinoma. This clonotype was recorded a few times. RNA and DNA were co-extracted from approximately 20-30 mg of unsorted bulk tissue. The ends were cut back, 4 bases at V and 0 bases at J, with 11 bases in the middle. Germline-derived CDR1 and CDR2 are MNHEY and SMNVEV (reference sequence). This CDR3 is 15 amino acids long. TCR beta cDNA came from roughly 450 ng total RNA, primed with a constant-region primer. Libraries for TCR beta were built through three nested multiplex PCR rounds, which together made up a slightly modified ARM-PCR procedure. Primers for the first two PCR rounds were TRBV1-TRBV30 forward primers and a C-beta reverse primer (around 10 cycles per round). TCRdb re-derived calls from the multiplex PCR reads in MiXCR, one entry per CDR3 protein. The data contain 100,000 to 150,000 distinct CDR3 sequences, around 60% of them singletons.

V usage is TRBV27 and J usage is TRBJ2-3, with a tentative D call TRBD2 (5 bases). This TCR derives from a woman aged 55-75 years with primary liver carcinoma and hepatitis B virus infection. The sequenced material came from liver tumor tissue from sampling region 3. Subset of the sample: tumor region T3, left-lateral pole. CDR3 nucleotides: TGTGCCAGCAGTTATCGACTACCTAGCACAGATACGCAGTATTTT. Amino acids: CASSYRLPSTDTQYF.